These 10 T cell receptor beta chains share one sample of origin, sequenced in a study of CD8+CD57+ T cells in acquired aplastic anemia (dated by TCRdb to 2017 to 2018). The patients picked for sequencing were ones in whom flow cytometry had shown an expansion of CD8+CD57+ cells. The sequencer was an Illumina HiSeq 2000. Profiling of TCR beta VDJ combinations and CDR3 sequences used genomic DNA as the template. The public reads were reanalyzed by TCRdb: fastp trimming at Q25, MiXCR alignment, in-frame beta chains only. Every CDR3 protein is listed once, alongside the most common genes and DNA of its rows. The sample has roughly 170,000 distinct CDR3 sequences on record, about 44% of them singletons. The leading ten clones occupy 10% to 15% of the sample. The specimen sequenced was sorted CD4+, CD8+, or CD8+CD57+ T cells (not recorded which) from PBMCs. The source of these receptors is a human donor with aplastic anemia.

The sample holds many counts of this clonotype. This chain's CDR3 is CATYQNARASYEQYF. CDR3 coding DNA: TGTGCCACCTACCAAAACGCCCGGGCCTCCTACGAGCAGTACTTC. The chain is built from TRBV10-3 and TRBJ2-7; D remains unclear. Germline-derived CDR1 and CDR2 are ENHRY and SYGVKD. The CDR3 is made up of 15 amino acids. V was trimmed by 10 bases and J by 0 bases, leaving 19 bases between them.

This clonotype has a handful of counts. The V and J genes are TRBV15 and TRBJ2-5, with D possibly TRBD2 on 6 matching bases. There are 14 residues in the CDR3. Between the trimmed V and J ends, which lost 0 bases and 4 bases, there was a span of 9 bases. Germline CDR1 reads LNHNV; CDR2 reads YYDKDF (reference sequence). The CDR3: CATSRDGGGETQYF. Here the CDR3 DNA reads TGTGCCACCAGCAGAGATGGGGGAGGAGAGACCCAGTACTTC.

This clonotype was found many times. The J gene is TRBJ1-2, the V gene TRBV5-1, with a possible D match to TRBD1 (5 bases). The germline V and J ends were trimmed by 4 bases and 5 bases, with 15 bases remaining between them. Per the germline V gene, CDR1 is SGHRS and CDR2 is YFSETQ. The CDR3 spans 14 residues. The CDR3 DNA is TGCGCCAGCAGCCGGGGCGGTGACCTTTATGGCTACACCTTC. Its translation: CASSRGGDLYGYTF.

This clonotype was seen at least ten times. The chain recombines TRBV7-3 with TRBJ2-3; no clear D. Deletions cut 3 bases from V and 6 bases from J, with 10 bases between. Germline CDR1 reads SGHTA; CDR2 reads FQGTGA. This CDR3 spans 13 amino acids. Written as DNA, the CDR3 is TGTGCCAGCAGCTTGTCCCCTTCGGATACGCAGTATTTT. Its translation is CASSLSPSDTQYF.

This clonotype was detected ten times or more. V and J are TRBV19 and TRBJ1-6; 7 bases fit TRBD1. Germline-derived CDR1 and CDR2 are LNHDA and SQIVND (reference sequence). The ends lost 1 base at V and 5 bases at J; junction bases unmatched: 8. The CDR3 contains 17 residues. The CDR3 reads CASSIGTGVGDNSPLHF. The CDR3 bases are TGTGCCAGTAGTATAGGAACAGGGGTGGGGGATAATTCACCCCTCCACTTT.

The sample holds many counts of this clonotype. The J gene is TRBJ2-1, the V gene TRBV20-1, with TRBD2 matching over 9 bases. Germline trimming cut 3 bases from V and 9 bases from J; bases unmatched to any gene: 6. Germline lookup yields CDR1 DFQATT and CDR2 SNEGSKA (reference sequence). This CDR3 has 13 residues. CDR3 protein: CSARRGGRSEQFF. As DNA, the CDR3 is TGCAGTGCTAGGCGGGGGGGCAGAAGTGAGCAGTTCTTC.

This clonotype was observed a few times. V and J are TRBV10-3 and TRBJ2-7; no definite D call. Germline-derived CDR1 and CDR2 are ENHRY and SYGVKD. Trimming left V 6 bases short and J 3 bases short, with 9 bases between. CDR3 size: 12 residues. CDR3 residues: CAISELNYEQYF. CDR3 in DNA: TGTGCCATCAGCGAACTGAACTACGAGCAGTACTTC.

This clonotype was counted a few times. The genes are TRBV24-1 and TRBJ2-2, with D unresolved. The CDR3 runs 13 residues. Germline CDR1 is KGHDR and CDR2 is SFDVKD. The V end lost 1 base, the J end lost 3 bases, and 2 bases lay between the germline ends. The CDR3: CATSDLDTGELFF. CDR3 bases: TGTGCCACCAGTGATTTAGACACCGGGGAGCTGTTTTTT.

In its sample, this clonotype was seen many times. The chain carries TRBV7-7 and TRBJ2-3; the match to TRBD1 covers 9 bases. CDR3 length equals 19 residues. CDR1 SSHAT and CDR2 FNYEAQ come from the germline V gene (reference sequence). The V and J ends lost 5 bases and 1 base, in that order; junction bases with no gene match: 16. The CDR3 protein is CASSPLGTGKDSGTDTQYF. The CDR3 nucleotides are TGTGCCAGCAGCCCGCTTGGGACAGGGAAAGACAGCGGCACAGATACGCAGTATTTT.

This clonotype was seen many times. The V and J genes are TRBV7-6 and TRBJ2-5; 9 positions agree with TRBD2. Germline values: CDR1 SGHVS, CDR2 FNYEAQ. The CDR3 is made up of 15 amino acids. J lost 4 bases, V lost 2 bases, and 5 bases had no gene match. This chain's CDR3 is CASSLSLAGTETQYF. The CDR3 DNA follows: TGTGCCAGCAGCTTATCGCTAGCGGGGACAGAGACCCAGTACTTC.